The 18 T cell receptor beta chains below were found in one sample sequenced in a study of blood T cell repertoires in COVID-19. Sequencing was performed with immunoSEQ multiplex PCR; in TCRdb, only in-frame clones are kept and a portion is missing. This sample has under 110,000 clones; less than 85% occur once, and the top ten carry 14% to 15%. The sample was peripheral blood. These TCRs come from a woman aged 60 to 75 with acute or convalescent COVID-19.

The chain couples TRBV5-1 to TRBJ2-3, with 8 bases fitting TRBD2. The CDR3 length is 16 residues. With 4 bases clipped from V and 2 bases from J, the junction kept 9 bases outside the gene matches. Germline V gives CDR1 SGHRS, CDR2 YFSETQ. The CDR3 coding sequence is TGCGCCAGCAGCCCATCGTCAGCGGGGGTCACAGATACGCAGTATTTT. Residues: CASSPSSAGVTDTQYF.

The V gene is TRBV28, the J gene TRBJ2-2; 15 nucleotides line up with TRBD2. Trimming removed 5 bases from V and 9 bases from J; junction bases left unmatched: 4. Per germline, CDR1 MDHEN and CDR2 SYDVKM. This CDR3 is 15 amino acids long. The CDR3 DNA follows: TGTGCCAGCAGTATCGGACTAGCGGGGGGGAGGGAGCTGTTTTTT. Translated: CASSIGLAGGRELFF.

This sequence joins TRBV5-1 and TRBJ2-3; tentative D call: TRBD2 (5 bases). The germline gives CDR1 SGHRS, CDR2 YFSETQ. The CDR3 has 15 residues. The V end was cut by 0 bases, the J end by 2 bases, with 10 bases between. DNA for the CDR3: TGCGCCAGCAGCTTGGTGCTAGCCGACACAGATACGCAGTATTTT. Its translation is CASSLVLADTDTQYF.

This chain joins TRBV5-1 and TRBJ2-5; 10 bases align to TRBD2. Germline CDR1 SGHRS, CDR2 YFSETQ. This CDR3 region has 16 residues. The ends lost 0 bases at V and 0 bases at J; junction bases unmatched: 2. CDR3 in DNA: TGCGCCAGCAGCTTGGCACTAGCGGGATACCAAGAGACCCAGTACTTC. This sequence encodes CASSLALAGYQETQYF.

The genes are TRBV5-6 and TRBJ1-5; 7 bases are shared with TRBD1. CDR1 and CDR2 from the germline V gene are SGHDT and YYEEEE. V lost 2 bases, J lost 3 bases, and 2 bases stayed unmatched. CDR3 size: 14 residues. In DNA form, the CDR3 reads TGTGCCAGCAGCTTCGGGACAGCCAATCAGCCCCAGCATTTT. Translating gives CASSFGTANQPQHF. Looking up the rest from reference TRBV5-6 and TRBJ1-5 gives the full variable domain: DAGVTQSPTHLIKTRGQQVTLRCSPKSGHDTVSWYQQALGQGPQFIFQYYEEEERQRGNFPDRFSGHQFPNYSSELNVNALLLGDSALYLCASSFGTANQPQHFGDGTRLSIL.

CDR3 nucleotide sequence: TGTGCCAGCAGCCCATTTGGACAGGGGCGCTACGAGCAGTACTTC. It encodes CASSPFGQGRYEQYF. The rearrangement uses TRBV3-1 (or the pseudogene TRBV3-2) and TRBJ2-7; TRBD1 aligns across 9 bases. The CDR3 runs to 15 residues. The germline gives CDR1 LGHDT, CDR2 YNNKEL (reference sequence). V was pared by 4 bases and J by 3 bases, with 7 bases of the junction left unmatched.

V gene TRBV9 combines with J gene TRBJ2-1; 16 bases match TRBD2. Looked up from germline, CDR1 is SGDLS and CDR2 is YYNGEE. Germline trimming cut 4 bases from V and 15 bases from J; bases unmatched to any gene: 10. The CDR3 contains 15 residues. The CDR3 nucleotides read TGTGCCAGCAGCCCGACCGGGACTAGCGGGGGGGCCTGGTTCTTC. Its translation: CASSPTGTSGGAWFF. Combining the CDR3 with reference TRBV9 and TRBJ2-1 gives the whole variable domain DSGVTQTPKHLITATGQRVTLRCSPRSGDLSVYWYQQSLDQGLQFLIQYYNGEERAKGNILERFSAQQFPDLHSELNLSSLELGDSALYFCASSPTGTSGGAWFFGPGTRLTVL.

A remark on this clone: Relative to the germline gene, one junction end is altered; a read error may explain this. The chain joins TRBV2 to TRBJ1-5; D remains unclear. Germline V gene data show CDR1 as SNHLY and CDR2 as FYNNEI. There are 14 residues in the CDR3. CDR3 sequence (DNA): TGTGCCAGCAAGGTGGACCCTAGCCATCAGCCCCAGCCTTTT. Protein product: CASKVDPSHQPQPF.

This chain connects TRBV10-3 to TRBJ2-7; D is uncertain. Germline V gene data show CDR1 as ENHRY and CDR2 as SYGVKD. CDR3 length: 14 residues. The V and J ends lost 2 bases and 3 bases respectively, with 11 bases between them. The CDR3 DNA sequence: TGTGCCATCAGTGAGGTGTTATCTAACTACGAGCAGTACTTC. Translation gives CAISEVLSNYEQYF.

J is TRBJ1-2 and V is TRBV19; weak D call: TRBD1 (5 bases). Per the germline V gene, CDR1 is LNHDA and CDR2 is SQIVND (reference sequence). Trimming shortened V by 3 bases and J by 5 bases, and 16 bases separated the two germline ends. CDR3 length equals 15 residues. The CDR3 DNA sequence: TGTGCCAGTAGTATTGGATGGCAGGACATTTATGGCTACACCTTC. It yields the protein CASSIGWQDIYGYTF.

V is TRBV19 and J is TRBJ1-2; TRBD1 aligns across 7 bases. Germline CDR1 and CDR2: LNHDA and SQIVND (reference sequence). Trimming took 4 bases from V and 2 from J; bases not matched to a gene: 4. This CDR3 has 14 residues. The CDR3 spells CASSTGQANYGYTF. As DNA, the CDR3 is TGTGCCAGTAGTACCGGACAGGCCAACTATGGCTACACCTTC.

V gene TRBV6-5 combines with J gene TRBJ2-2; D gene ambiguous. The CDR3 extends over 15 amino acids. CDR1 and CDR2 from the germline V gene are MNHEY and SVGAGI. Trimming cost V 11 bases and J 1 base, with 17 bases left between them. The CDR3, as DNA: TGTGCCGTCCAGAGCGACTTTGAGAACACCGGGGAGCTGTTTTTT. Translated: CAVQSDFENTGELFF.

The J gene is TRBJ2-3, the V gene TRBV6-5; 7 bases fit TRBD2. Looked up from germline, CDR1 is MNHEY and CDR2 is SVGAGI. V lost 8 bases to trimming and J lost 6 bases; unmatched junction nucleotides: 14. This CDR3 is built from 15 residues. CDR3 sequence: CASEPLGRERDTQYF. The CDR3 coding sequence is TGTGCCAGCGAACCCTTGGGGCGGGAGCGTGATACGCAGTATTTT.

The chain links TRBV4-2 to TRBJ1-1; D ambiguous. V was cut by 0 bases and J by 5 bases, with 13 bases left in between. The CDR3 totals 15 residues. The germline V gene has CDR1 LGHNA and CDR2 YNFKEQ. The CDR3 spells CASSQDARRETEAFF. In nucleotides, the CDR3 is TGTGCCAGCAGCCAAGATGCTAGGAGGGAAACTGAAGCTTTCTTT.

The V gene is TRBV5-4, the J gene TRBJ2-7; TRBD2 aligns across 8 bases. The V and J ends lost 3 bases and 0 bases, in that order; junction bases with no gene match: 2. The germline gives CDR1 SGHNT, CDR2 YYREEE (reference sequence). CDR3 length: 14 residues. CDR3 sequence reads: CASSSGTSSYEQYF. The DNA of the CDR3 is TGTGCCAGCAGCTCCGGGACTAGCTCCTACGAGCAGTACTTC. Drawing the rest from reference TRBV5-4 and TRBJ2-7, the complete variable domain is ETGVTQSPTHLIKTRGQQVTLRCSSQSGHNTVSWYQQALGQGPQFIFQYYREEENGRGNFPPRFSGLQFPNYSSELNVNALELDDSALYLCASSSGTSSYEQYFGPGTRLTVT.

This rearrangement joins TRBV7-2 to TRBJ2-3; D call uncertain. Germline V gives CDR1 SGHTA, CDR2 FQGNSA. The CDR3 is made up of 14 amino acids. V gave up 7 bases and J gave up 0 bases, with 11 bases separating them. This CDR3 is CASMASWSTDTQYF. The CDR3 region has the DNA TGTGCCAGCATGGCTTCGTGGAGCACAGATACGCAGTATTTT.

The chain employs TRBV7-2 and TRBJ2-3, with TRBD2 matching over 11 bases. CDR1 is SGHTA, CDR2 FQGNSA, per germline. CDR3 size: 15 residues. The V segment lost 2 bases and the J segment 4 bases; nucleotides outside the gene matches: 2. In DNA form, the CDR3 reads TGTGCCAGCAGCTTACTAGCGGGGGGCGCAGATACGCAGTATTTT. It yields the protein CASSLLAGGADTQYF. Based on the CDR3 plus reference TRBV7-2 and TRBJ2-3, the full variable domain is GAGVSQSPSNKVTEKGKDVELRCDPISGHTALYWYRQSLGQGLEFLIYFQGNSAPDKSGLPSDRFSAERTGGSVSTLTIQRTQQEDSAVYLCASSLLAGGADTQYFGPGTRLTVL.

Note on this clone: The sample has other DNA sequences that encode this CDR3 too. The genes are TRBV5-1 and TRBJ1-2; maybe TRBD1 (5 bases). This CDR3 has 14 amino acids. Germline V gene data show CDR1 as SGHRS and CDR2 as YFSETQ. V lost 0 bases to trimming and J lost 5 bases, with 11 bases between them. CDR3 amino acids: CASSLEGREYGYTF. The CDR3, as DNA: TGCGCCAGCAGCTTGGAGGGGCGGGAATATGGCTACACCTTC.